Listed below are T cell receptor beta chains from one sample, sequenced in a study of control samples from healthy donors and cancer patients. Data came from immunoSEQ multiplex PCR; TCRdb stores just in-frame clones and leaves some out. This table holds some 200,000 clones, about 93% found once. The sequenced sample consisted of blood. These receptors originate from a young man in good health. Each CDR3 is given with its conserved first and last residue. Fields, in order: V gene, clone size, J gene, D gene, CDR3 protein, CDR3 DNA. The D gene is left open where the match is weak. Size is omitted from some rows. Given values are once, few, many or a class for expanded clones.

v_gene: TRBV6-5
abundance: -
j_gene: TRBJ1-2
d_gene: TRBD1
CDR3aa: CASSYDGTGNGYTF
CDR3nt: TGTGCCAGCAGTTACGACGGGACAGGGAATGGCTACACCTTC

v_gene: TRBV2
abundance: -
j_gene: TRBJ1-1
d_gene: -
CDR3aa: CASRKDRDTEAFF
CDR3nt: TGTGCCAGCAGGAAGGACAGAGACACTGAAGCTTTCTTT

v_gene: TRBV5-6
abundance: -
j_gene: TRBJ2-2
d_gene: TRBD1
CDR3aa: CASSWGTGYGELFF
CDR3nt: TGTGCCAGCAGCTGGGGGACAGGATACGGGGAGCTGTTTTTT

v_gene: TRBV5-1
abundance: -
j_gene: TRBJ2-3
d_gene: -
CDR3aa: CASSLRHPRGDTQYF
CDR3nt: TGCGCCAGCAGCTTACGACACCCCCGAGGAGATACGCAGTATTTT

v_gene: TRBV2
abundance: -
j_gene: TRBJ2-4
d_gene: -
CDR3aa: CATWGPDKNIQYF
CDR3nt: TGTGCCACCTGGGGGCCCGACAAAAACATTCAGTACTTC

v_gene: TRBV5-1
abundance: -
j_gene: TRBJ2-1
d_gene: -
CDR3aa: CASSLAGSEFEQFF
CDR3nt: TGCGCCAGCAGCTTGGCCGGGTCGGAGTTCGAGCAGTTCTTC

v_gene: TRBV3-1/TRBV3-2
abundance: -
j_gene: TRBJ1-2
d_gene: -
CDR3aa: CASSQEGEWGGYTF
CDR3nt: TGTGCCAGCAGCCAAGAGGGGGAGTGGGGCGGCTACACCTTC

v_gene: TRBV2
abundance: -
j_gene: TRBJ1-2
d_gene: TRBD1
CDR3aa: CASSPQTGTTSGYTF
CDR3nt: TGTGCCAGCAGTCCCCAGACAGGGACTACTAGTGGCTACACCTTC

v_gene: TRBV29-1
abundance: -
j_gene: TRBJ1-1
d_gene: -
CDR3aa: CSVEDRAGPGHTEAFF
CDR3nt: TGCAGCGTTGAAGATCGGGCAGGGCCTGGGCACACTGAAGCTTTCTTT

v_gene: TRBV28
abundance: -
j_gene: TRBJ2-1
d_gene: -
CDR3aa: CASSLITSSREQFF
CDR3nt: TGTGCCAGCAGTTTAATAACCTCTAGCCGCGAGCAGTTCTTC

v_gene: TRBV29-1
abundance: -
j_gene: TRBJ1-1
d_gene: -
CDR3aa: CSVEPRPGGEAFF
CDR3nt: TGCAGCGTTGAACCACGCCCGGGAGGCGAAGCTTTCTTT

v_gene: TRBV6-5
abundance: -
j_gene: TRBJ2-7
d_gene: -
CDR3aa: CASTSPYEQYF
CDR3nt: TGTGCCAGCACTTCGCCTTACGAGCAGTACTTC

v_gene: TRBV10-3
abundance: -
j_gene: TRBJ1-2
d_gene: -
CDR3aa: CAISESKYGYTF
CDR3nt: TGTGCCATCAGTGAGTCGAAGTATGGCTACACCTTC

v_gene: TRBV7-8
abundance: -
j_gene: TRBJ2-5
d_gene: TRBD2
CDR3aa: CASSPQTSGGYQETQYF
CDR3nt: TGTGCCAGCAGCCCGCAGACTAGCGGGGGTTACCAAGAGACCCAGTACTTC

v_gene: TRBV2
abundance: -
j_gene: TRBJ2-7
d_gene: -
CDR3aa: CASRQGAYEQYF
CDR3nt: TGTGCCAGCAGACAGGGAGCCTACGAGCAGTACTTC

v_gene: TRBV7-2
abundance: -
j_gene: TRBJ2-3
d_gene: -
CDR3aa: CASSLVGTYTDTQYF
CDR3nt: TGTGCCAGCAGCTTAGTTGGGACTTATACAGATACGCAGTATTTT

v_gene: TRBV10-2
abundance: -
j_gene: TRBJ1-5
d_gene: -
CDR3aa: CASSESNGPNQPQHF
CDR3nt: TGCGCCAGCAGTGAGTCGAACGGTCCGAATCAGCCCCAGCATTTT

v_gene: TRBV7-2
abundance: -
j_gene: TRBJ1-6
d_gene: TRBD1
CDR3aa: CASSPGTGVNSPLHF
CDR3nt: TGTGCCAGCAGCCCCGGGACAGGGGTGAATTCACCCCTCCACTTT

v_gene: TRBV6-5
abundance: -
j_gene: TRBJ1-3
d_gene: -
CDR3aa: CASMNSRSGNTIYF
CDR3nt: TGTGCCAGCATGAACTCTCGCTCTGGAAACACCATATATTTT

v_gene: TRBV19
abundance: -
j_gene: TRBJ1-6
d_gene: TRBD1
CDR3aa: CASSRTGDSPLHF
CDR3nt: TGTGCCAGTAGTAGGACAGGGGATTCACCCCTCCACTTT

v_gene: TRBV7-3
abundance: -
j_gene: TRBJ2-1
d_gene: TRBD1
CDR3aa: CASSPVKGAGNEQFF
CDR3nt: TGTGCCAGCAGCCCTGTGAAGGGGGCCGGCAATGAGCAGTTCTTC

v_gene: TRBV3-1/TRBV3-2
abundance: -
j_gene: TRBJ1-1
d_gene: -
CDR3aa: CASSQDSSGRGAFF
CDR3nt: TGTGCCAGCAGCCAAGATTCCTCCGGCAGGGGAGCTTTCTTT

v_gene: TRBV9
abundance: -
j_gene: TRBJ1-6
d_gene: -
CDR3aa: CASPRGPLHF
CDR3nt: TGTGCCAGCCCGCGAGGACCCCTCCACTTT

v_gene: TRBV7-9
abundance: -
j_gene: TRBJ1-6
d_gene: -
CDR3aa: CASSSRDTYNSPLHF
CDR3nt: TGTGCCAGCAGCTCCCGGGACACCTATAATTCACCCCTCCACTTT

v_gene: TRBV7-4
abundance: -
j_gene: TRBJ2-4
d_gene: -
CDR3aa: CASSLALARKDIQYF
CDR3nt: TGTGCCAGCAGCTTAGCCCTGGCGCGGAAGGACATTCAGTACTTC

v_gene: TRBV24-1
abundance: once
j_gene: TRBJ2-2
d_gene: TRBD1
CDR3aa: CATSDSPGQGAVTGELFF
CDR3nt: TGTGCCACCAGTGATAGTCCGGGACAGGGGGCGGTAACCGGGGAGCTGTTTTTT

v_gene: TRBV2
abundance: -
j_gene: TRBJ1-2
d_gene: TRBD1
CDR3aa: CASSGQAVDGYTF
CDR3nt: TGTGCCAGCAGCGGACAGGCCGTCGATGGCTACACCTTC

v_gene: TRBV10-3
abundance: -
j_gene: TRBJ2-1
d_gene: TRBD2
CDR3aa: CAISAPGLAGNEQFF
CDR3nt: TGTGCCATCAGTGCACCGGGACTAGCGGGCAATGAGCAGTTCTTC

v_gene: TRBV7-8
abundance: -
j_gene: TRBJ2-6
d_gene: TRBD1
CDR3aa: CASSLERDRGRKGANVLTF
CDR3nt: TGTGCCAGCAGCTTAGAGAGGGACAGGGGGCGAAAAGGGGCCAACGTCCTGACTTTC

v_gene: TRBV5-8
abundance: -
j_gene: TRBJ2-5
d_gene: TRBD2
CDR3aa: CASSLVLAGGMRETQYF
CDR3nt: TGTGCCAGCAGCCTCGTCCTAGCGGGGGGGATGCGGGAGACCCAGTACTTC

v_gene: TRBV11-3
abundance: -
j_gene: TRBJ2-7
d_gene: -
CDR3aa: CASSLRGGYEQYF
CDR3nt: TGTGCCAGCAGCCTCAGGGGAGGGTACGAGCAGTACTTC

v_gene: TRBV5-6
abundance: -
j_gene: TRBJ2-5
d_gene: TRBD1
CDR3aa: CASSLRGLETQYF
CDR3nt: TGTGCCAGCAGCTTGAGGGGGCTGGAGACCCAGTACTTC

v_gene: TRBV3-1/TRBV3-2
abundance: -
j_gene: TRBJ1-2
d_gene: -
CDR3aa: CASSLGQFYGYTF
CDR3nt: TGTGCCAGCAGCCTAGGCCAGTTCTATGGCTACACCTTC

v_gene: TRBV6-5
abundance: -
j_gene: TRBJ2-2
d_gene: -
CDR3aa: CASRRANTGELFF
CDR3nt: TGTGCCAGCAGAAGGGCGAACACCGGGGAGCTGTTTTTT

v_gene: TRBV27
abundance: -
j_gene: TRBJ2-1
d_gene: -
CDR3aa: CASSPGRSSSYNEQFF
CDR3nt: TGTGCCAGCAGTCCCGGACGGTCAAGCTCCTACAATGAGCAGTTCTTC

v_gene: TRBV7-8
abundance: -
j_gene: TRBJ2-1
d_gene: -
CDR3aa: CASSLVVSRLSSYNEQFF
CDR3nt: TGTGCCAGCAGCTTAGTGGTCAGCCGATTAAGCTCCTACAATGAGCAGTTCTTC

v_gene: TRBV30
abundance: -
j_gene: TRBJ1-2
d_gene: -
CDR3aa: CAWSWGQPVYGYTF
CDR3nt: TGTGCCTGGAGTTGGGGACAACCGGTCTATGGCTACACCTTC

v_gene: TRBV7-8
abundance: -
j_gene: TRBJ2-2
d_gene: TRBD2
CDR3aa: CASSPRRLAGAGELFF
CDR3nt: TGTGCCAGCAGCCCCCGAAGACTAGCGGGGGCCGGGGAGCTGTTTTTT

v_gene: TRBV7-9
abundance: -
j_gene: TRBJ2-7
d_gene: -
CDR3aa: CASSPGTKSGEQYF
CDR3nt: TGTGCCAGCAGCCCCGGGACAAAATCTGGCGAGCAGTACTTC

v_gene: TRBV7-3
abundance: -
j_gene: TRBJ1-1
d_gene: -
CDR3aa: CASSPLGATEAFF
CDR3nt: TGTGCCAGCAGCCCATTGGGGGCCACTGAAGCTTTCTTT

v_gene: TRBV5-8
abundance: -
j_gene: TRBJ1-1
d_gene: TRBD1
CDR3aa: CASSFPGGYTEAFF
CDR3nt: TGTGCCAGCAGCTTCCCAGGGGGCTACACTGAAGCTTTCTTT

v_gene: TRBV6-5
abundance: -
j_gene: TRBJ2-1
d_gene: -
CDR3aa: CASSQVWDNEQFF
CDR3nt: TGTGCCAGCAGCCAAGTGTGGGACAATGAGCAGTTCTTC

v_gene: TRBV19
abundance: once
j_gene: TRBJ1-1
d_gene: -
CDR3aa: CASSIGAGANTEAFF
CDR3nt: TGTGCCAGTAGTATAGGGGCAGGGGCAAACACTGAAGCTTTCTTT

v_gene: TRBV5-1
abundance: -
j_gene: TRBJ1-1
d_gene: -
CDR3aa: CASSLDEGRITEAFF
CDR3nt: TGCGCCAGCAGCTTGGATGAGGGGAGGATCACTGAAGCTTTCTTT

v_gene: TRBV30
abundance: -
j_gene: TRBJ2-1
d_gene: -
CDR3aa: CAWSVPGALGNEQFF
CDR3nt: TGTGCCTGGAGTGTTCCGGGGGCCCTCGGGAATGAGCAGTTCTTC

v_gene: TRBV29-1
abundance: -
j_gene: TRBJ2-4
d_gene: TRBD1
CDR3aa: CSVYIQGATKNIQYF
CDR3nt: TGCAGCGTTTATATACAGGGGGCAACCAAAAACATTCAGTACTTC

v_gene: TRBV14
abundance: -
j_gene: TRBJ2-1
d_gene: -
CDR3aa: CASSPHRSVRSYNEQFF
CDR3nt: TGTGCCAGCAGCCCTCACCGGTCGGTACGCTCCTACAATGAGCAGTTCTTC

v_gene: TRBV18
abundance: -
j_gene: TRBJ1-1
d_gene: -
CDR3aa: CASTFGQTMNTEAFF
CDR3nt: TGTGCCAGCACCTTTGGACAGACCATGAACACTGAAGCTTTCTTT

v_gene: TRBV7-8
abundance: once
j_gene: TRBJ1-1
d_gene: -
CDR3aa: CASSAFPRGEAFF
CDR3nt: TGTGCCAGCAGCGCCTTCCCTAGGGGTGAAGCTTTCTTT

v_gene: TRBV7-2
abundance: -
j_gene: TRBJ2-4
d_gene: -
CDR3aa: CASSSSRWAGAKNIQYF
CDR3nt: TGTGCCAGCAGCTCCTCGCGGTGGGCGGGGGCCAAAAACATTCAGTACTTC

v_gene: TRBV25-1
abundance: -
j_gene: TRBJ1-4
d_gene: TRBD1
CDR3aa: CASSALQGRIEKLFF
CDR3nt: TGTGCCAGCAGTGCCCTACAGGGGAGGATTGAAAAACTGTTTTTT

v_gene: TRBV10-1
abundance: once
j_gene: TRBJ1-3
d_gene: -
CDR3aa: CASKKQLPRATGNTIYF
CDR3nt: TGCGCCAGCAAGAAACAGCTCCCCAGGGCCACAGGAAACACCATATATTTT

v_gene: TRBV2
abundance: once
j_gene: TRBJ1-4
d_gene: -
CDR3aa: CASSRDVRREKLFF
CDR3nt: TGTGCCAGCAGTCGGGACGTCAGGAGAGAAAAACTGTTTTTT

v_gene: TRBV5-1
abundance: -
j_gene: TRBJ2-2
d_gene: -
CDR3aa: CASSFDGNTGELFF
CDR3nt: TGCGCCAGCAGCTTTGACGGGAACACCGGGGAGCTGTTTTTT

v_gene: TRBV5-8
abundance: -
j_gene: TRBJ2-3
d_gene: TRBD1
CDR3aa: CASSLRDRETDTQYF
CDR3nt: TGTGCCAGCAGCCTCCGGGACAGGGAAACAGATACGCAGTATTTT

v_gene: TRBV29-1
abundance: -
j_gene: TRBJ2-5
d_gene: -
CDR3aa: CSVVEPTGTQYF
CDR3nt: TGCAGCGTTGTGGAACCTACCGGGACCCAGTACTTC

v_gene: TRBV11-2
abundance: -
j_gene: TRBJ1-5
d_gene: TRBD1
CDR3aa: CASSPGLQGAHQPQHF
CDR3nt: TGTGCCAGCAGCCCGGGGTTACAGGGGGCCCATCAGCCCCAGCATTTT

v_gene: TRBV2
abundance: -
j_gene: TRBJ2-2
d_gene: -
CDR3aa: CAGRGDTGELFF
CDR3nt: TGTGCCGGACGCGGGGACACCGGGGAGCTGTTTTTT